This T cell receptor (beta chain) comes out of a study of blood T cell repertoires in COVID-19. The overall study: PBMCs, B-cell-depleted T cells, or T cells were the source of the cDNA or gDNA that made up the material.

As originally analysed: How many nucleated cells were present was estimated from reference gene primer amplification. Method: immunoSEQ multiplex PCR; TCRdb's copy keeps in-frame clones and lacks some. V and J calls and clone size follow that table, whereas D and trimming were derived from the DNA. The sample lists some 290,000 clones, 85% to 90% occurring once. The V and J ends lost 1 base and 0 bases, in that order; junction bases with no gene match: 5. Germline-derived CDR1 and CDR2 are SGHDN and FVKESK. The CDR3 is 18 amino acids. This clonotype was obtained from a middle-aged woman with COVID-19, enrolled during active disease. This rearrangement joins TRBV14 to TRBJ2-5, with TRBD2 matching over 13 bases. Material: peripheral blood. The CDR3 DNA reads as TGTGCCAGCAGCCAAGGAATACTAGCGGGGGGGTACCAAGAGACCCAGTACTTC. It translates to CASSQGILAGGYQETQYF. The full variable domain, completed using reference TRBV14 and TRBJ2-5, is EAGVTQFPSHSVIEKGQTVTLRCDPISGHDNLYWYRRVMGKEIKFLLHFVKESKQDESGMPNNRFLAERTGGTYSTLKVQPAELEDSGVYFCASSQGILAGGYQETQYFGPGTRLLVL.